The sequence of this T cell receptor (beta chain) was determined in a study of T cell repertoires in cytomegalovirus infection. Overall study: CMV epitopes in the study were HLA-C-restricted (recently identified) and HLA-B-restricted (well studied). TCR beta signatures that were public indicated CMV infection and matching HLA type. Findings of the study overall: HLA-C-restricted CMV clonotypes gave the most frequent clonotype in two of eight donors. Based on cumulative public TCR beta family frequency, carriers of CMV plus the relevant HLA were identified.

Germline V CDR1 and CDR2: SGHVS, FQNEAQ. The CDR3 is 16 amino acids. J was trimmed by 9 bases and V by 5 bases; bases with no gene match: 9. This clonotype was seen a few times. Its target is unknown. TCRdb analysed the reads with MiXCR anew, one entry per CDR3 protein. The sample lists a few hundred thousand distinct CDR3 sequences, 40% occurring once. V gene TRBV7-8 combines with J gene TRBJ2-1; 14 bases align to TRBD2. The sample in question was cultured PBMCs, obtained from culture after CMV antigen stimulation. This clonotype originated in a human donor in good health (CMV status not recorded). Some clones in this sample may be carry-over from other donors' samples. CDR3 sequence: CASSVAGTSGRGEQFF. The CDR3 DNA reads TGTGCCAGCAGCGTCGCCGGGACTAGCGGGAGAGGTGAGCAGTTCTTC.